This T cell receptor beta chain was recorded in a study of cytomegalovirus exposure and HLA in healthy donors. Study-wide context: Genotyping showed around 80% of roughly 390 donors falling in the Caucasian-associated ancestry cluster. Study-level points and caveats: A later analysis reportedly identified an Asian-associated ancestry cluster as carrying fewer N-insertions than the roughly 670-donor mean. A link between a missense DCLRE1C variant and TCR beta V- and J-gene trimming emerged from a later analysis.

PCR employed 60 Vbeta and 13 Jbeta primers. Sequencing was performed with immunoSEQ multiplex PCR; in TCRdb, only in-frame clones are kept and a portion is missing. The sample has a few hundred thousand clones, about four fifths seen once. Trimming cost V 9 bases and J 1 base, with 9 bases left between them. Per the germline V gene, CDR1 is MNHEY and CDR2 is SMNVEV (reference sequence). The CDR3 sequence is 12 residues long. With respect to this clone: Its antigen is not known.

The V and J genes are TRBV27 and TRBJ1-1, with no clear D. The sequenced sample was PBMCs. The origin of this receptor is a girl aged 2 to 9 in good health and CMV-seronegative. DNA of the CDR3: TGTGCCAGTACGGGGAGGAACACTGAAGCTTTCTTT. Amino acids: CASTGRNTEAFF.